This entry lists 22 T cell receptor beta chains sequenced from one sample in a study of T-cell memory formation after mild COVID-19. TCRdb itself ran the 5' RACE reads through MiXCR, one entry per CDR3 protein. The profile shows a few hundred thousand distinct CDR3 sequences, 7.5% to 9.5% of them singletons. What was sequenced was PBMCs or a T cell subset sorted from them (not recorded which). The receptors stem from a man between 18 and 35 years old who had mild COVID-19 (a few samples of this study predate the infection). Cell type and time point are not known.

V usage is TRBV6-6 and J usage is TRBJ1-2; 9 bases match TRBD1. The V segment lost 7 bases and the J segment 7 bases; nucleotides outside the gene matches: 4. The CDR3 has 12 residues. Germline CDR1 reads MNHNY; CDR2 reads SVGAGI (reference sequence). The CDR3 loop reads CASTGTGLGYTF. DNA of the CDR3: TGTGCCAGCACCGGGACAGGGCTTGGCTACACCTTC.

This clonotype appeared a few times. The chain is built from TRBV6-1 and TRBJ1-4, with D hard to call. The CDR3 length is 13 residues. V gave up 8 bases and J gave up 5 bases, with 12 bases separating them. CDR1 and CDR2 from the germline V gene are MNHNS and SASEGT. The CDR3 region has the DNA TGTGCCAGCCTGGGTAGGCTGAATGAAAAACTGTTTTTT. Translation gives CASLGRLNEKLFF.

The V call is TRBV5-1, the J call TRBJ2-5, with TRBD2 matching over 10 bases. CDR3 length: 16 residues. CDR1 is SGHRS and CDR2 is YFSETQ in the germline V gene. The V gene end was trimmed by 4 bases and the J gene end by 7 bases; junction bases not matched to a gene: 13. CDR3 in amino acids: CASSRDGTSGEGTQYF. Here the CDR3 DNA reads TGCGCCAGCAGCCGAGACGGCACTAGCGGGGAGGGGACCCAGTACTTC. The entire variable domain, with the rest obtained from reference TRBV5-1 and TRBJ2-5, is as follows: KAGVTQTPRYLIKTRGQQVTLSCSPISGHRSVSWYQQTPGQGLQFLFEYFSETQRNKGNFPGRFSGRQFSNSRSEMNVSTLELGDSALYLCASSRDGTSGEGTQYFGPGTRLLVL.

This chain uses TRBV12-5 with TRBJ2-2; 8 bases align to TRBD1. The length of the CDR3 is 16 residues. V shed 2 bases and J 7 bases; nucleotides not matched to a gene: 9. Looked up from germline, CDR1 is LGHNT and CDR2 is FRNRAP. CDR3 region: CASGLIVDRGNGELFF. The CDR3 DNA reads TGTGCTAGTGGTTTGATTGTTGACAGGGGCAACGGGGAGCTGTTTTTT. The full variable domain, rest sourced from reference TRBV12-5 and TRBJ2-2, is DARVTQTPRHKVTEMGQEVTMRCQPILGHNTVFWYRQTMMQGLELLAYFRNRAPLDDSGMPKDRFSAEMPDATLATLKIQPSEPRDSAVYFCASGLIVDRGNGELFFGEGSRLTVL.

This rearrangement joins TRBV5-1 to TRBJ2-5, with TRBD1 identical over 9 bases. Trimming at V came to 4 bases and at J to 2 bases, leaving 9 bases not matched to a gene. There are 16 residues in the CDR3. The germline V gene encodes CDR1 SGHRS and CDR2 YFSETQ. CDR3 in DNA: TGCGCCAGCAGCGACGGACAGGGGCCACTTCAAGAGACCCAGTACTTC. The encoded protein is CASSDGQGPLQETQYF.

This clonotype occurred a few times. Here the CDR3 DNA reads TGTGCCAGCAGTTATGTTACGGGGACCGCCTCTGGCTACACCTTC. Its protein is CASSYVTGTASGYTF. The chain couples TRBV6-5 to TRBJ1-2; tentative D call: TRBD1 (5 bases). Trimming stripped 3 bases from V and 7 bases from J, with 18 bases between. The CDR3 totals 15 residues. From germline, CDR1 is MNHEY and CDR2 SVGAGI.

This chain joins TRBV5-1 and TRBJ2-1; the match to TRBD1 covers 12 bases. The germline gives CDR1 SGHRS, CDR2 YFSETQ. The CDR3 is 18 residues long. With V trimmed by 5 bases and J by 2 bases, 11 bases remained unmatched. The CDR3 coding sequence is TGCGCCAGCAGGGAAGGGACAGGGGGCGCCGGGGCCTACAATGAGCAGTTCTTC. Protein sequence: CASREGTGGAGAYNEQFF.

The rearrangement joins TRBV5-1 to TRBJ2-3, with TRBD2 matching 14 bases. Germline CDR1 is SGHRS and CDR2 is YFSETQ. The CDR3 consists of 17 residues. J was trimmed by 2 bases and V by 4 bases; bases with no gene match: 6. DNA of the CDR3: TGCGCCAGCAGCCCCCGACTAGCGGGGGGGACCACAGATACGCAGTATTTT. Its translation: CASSPRLAGGTTDTQYF. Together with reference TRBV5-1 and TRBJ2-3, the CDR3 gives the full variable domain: KAGVTQTPRYLIKTRGQQVTLSCSPISGHRSVSWYQQTPGQGLQFLFEYFSETQRNKGNFPGRFSGRQFSNSRSEMNVSTLELGDSALYLCASSPRLAGGTTDTQYFGPGTRLTVL.

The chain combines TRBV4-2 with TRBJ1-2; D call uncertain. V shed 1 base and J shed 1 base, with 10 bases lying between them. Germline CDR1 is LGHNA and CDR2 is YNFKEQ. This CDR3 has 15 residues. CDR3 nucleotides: TGTGCCAGCAGCCAAGCGGCTTACCTTAACTATGGCTACACCTTC. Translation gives CASSQAAYLNYGYTF.

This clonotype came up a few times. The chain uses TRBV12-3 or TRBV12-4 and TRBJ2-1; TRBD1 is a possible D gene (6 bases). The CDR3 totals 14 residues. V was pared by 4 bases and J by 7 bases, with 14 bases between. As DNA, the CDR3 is TGTGCCAGCAGTTCTTACACAGGGAGAAATGAGCAGTTCTTC. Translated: CASSSYTGRNEQFF.

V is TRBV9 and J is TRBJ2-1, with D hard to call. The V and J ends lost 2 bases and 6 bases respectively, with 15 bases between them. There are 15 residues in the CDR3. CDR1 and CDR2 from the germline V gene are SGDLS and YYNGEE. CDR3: CASSVRTATFNEQFF. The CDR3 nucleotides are TGTGCCAGCAGCGTTAGAACAGCAACTTTCAATGAGCAGTTCTTC.

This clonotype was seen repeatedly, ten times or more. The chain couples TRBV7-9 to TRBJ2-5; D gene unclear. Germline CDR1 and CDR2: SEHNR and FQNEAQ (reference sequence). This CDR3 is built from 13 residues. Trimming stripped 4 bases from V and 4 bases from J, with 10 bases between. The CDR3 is CASSYFPRETQYF. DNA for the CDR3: TGTGCCAGCAGCTACTTTCCCCGAGAGACCCAGTACTTC.

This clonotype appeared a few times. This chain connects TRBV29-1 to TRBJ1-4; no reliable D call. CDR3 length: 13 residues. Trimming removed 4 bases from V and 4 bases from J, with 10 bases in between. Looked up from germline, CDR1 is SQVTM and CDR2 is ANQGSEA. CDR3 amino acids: CSVGSSSNEKLFF. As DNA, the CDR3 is TGCAGCGTTGGAAGCAGCAGTAATGAAAAACTGTTTTTT.

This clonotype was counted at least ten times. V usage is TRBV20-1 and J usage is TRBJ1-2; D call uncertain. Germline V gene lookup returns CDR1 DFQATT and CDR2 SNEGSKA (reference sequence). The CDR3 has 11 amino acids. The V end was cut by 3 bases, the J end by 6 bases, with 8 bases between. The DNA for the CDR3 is TGCAGTGCTAGCCGAACGGATGGCTACACCTTC. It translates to CSASRTDGYTF.

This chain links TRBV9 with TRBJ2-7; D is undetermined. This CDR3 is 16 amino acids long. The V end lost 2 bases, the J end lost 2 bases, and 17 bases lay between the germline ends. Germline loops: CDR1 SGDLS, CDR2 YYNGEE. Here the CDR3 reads CASSVSVRSDPYEQYF. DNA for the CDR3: TGTGCCAGCAGCGTGAGCGTCCGTAGTGATCCCTACGAGCAGTACTTC.

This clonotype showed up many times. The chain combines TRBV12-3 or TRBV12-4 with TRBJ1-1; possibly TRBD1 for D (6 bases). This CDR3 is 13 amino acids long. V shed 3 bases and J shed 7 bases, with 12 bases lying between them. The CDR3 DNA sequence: TGTGCCAGCAGTTTCCCAGGGGAGAGTGAAGCTTTCTTT. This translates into CASSFPGESEAFF.

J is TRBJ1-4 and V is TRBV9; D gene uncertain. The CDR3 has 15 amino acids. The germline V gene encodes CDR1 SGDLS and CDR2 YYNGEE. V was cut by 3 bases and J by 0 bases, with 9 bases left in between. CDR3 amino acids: CASSANIATNEKLFF. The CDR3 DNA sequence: TGTGCCAGCAGCGCGAATATAGCAACTAATGAAAAACTGTTTTTT.

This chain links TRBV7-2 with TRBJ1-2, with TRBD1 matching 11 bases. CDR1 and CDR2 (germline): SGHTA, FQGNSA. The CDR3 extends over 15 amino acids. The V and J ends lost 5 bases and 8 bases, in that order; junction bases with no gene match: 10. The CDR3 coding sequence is TGTGCCAGCAGCCCCAGCGGGACAGGGGGAAAAGGCTACACCTTC. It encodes CASSPSGTGGKGYTF.

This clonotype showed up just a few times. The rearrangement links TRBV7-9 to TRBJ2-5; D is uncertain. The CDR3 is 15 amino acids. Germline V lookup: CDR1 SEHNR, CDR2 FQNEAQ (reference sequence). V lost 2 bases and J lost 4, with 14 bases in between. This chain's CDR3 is CASSLSGALRETQYF. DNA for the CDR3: TGTGCCAGCAGCTTAAGTGGAGCTCTACGAGAGACCCAGTACTTC.

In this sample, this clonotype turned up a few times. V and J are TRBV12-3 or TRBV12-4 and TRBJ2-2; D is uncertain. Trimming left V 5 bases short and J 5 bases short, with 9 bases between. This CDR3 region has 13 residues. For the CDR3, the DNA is TGTGCCAGCAGTCCAGAGAGGACCGGGGAGCTGTTTTTT. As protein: CASSPERTGELFF.

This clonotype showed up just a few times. The CDR3 loop is CASSQGEKLFF. The CDR3 DNA reads as TGTGCCAGCAGTCAGGGAGAAAAACTGTTTTTT. This sequence joins TRBV6-5 and TRBJ1-4; TRBD1 is a possible D gene (5 bases). The CDR3 contains 11 residues. V shed 5 bases and J shed 8 bases, with 6 bases lying between them. CDR1 is MNHEY and CDR2 is SVGAGI in the germline V gene.

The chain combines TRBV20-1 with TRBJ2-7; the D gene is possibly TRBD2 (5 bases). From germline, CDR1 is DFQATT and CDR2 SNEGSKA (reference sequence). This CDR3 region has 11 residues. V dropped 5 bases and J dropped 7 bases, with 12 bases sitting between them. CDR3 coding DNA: TGCAGTGCTTGGGCGGGTGTTGAGCAGTACTTC. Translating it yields CSAWAGVEQYF.